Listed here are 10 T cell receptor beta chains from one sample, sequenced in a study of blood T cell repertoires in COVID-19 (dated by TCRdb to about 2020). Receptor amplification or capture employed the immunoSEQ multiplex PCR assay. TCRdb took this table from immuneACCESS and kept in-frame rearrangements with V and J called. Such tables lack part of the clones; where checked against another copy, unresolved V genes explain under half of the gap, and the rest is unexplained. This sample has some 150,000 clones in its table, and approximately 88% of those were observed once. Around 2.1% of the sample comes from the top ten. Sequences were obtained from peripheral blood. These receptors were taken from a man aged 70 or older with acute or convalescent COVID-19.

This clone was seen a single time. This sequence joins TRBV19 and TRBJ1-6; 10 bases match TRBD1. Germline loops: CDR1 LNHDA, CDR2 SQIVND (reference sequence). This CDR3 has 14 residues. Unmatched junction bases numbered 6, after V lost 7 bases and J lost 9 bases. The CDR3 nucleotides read TGTGCCAGTACCCGACAGGGGGCAGGTTCACCCCTCCACTTT. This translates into CASTRQGAGSPLHF.

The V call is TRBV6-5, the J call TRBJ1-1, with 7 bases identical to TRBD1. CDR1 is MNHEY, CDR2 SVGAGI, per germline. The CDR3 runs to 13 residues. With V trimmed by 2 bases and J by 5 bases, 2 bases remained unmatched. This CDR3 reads CASSYRGLTEAFF. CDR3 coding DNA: TGTGCCAGCAGTTACAGGGGGCTTACTGAAGCTTTCTTT.

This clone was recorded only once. CDR3 nucleotides: TGTGCCAGCGCGACAGGGGATGAGCAGTTCTTC. Amino acid sequence: CASATGDEQFF. The gene calls are TRBV6-5 and TRBJ2-1, with 8 bases matching TRBD1. CDR3 length equals 11 residues. The germline V gene encodes CDR1 MNHEY and CDR2 SVGAGI. V was pared by 8 bases and J by 8 bases, with 2 bases of the junction left unmatched.

CDR3: CASSELWGLGEQFF. The CDR3 DNA reads TGTGCCAGCAGTGAATTGTGGGGGCTGGGCGAGCAGTTCTTC. The V gene is TRBV6-1, the J gene TRBJ2-1; tentative D call: TRBD1 (6 bases). This CDR3 has 14 amino acids. CDR1 and CDR2 from the germline V gene are MNHNS and SASEGT. V lost 2 bases and J lost 10, with 15 bases in between.

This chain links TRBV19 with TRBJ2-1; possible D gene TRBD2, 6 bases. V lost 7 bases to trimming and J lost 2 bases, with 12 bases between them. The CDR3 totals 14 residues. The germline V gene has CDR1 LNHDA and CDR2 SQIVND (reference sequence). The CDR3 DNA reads TGTGCCAGTACAGGCGGGGTCACCTACAATGAGCAGTTCTTC. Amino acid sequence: CASTGGVTYNEQFF.

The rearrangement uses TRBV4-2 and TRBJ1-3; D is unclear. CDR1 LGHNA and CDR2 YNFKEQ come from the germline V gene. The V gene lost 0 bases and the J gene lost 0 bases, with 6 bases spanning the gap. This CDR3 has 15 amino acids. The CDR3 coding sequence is TGTGCCAGCAGCCAAGATGCAGTCTCTGGAAACACCATATATTTT. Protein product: CASSQDAVSGNTIYF.

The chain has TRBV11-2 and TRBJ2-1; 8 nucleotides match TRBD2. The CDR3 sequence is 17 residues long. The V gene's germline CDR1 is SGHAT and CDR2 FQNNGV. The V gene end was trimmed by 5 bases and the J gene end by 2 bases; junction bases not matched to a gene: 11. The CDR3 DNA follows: TGTGCCAGCAGCCGGTGGGGAGCGGGGGTCCCCTACAATGAGCAGTTCTTC. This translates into CASSRWGAGVPYNEQFF.

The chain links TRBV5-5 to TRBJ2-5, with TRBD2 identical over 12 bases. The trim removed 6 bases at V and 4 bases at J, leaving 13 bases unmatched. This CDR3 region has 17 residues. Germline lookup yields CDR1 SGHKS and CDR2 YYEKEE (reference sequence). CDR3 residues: CASTRASSGRARETQYF. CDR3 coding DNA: TGTGCCAGCACCAGGGCGTCTAGCGGGAGGGCGCGAGAGACCCAGTACTTC.

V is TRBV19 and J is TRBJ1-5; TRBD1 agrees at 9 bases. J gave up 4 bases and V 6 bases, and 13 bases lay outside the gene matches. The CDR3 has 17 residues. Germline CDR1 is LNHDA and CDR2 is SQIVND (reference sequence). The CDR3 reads CASRNERPTGGNQPQHF. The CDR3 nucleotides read TGTGCCAGTAGAAACGAGAGACCGACAGGGGGGAATCAGCCCCAGCATTTT.

As DNA, the CDR3 is TGTGCCAGCAGACCCCTCCAGGGGGGTGGGCCCCAGCATTTT. Protein: CASRPLQGGGPQHF. The chain is built from TRBV27 and TRBJ1-5, with 7 bases lining up with TRBD1. The CDR3 is 14 residues long. Trimming removed 6 bases from V and 9 bases from J; junction bases left unmatched: 11. CDR1 is MNHEY and CDR2 is SMNVEV in the germline V gene (reference sequence).